This entry features one T cell receptor beta chain sequence. The sample originates from a study of control samples from healthy donors and cancer patients. TCRdb's table, derived via immunoSEQ multiplex PCR, lists solely in-frame clones and lacks some. The table includes approximately 44,000 clones, approximately 70% detected once. The CDR3 is 11 amino acids. This TCR came from a male donor with melanoma. The chain couples TRBV12-2 to TRBJ2-7. TRBV12-2 is a known pseudogene. The sample consisted of formalin-fixed, paraffin-embedded tissue. Written as DNA, the CDR3 is TGTGCAAGTCGCCGATCAAAAGAGCAGTACTTC. Translated: CASRRSKEQYF.